This T cell receptor beta chain came from a study of OX40 agonist ivuxolimab in advanced cancers. Only in-frame clones appear in the TCRdb table, and some are missing; sequencing was by immunoSEQ multiplex PCR. This table holds around 50,000 clones, over 75% found once. The CDR3 sequence is 14 residues long. The germline CDR1 and CDR2 sequences are MDHEN and SYDVKM. V was trimmed by 9 bases and J by 5 bases, leaving 19 bases between them. The source material was CD4+ or CD8+ T cells sorted from blood, sampled in a trial of the OX40 agonist ivuxolimab. This chain joins TRBV28 and TRBJ1-2; D is perhaps TRBD1 (5 bases). The source of this sequence is an adult with an advanced solid tumor such as melanoma, head and neck, liver or kidney cancer. This chain's CDR3 is CASKPGLSGYGYTF. CDR3 nucleotide sequence: TGTGCCAGTAAACCGGGACTTTCTGGGTATGGCTACACCTTC.